The subject of this entry is one T cell receptor (beta chain). One entry per CDR3 protein results from TCRdb running MiXCR on the PCR reads. The sample includes about 19,000 distinct CDR3 sequences, 50% of them seen just once. V was shortened by 3 bases and J by 0 bases, with 14 bases between the two germline ends. In germline, CDR1 is DFQATT, CDR2 SNEGSKA (reference sequence). This CDR3 has 15 residues. The data stem from a study of CD4 and CD8 cells across lung adenocarcinoma regions. The patients had localized lung adenocarcinoma, a non-small cell subtype. This chain links TRBV20-1 with TRBJ1-2; a weak D match, TRBD1 (5 bases). This TCR was sampled from a male donor with lung adenocarcinoma. The CD4 and CD8 labels of this study may be unreliable. The sequenced sample consisted of CD8+ T cells from the margin of a lung tumor. CDR3 loop: CSASGGAGANYGYTF. The CDR3 DNA follows: TGCAGTGCTAGCGGAGGGGCAGGCGCTAACTATGGCTACACCTTC.